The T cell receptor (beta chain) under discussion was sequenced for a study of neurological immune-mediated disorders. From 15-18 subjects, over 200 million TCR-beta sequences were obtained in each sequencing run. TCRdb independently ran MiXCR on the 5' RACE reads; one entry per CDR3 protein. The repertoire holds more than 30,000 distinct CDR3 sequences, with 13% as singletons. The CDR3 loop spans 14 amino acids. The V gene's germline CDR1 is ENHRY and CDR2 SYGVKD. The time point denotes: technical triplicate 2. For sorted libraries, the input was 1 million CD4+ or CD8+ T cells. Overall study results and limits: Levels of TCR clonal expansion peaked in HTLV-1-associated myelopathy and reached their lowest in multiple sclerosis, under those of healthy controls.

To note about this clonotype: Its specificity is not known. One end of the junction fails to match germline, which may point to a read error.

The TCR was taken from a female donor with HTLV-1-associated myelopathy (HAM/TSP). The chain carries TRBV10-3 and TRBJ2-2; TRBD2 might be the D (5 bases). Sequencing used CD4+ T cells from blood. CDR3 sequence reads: CATVMEANTEELFF. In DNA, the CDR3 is TGTGCCACCGTGATGGAGGCGAACACCGAGGAGCTGTTTTTT.